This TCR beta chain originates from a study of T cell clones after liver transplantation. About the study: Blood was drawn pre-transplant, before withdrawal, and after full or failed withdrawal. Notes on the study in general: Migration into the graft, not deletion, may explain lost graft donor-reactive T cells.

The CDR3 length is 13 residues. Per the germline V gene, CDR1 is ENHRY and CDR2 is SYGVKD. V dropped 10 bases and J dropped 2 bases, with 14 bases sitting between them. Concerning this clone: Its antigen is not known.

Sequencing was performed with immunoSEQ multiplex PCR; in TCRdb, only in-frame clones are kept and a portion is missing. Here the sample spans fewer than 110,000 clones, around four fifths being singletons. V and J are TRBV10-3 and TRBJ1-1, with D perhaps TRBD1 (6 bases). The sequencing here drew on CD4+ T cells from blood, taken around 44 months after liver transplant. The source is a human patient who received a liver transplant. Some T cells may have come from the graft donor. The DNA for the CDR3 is TGTGCCACAATCAGCAGGGGAAACACTGAAGCTTTCTTT. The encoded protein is CATISRGNTEAFF.